These 15 T cell receptor beta chains came from one sample sequenced in a study of T-cell memory formation after mild COVID-19. TCRdb reprocessed the 5' RACE reads with MiXCR, giving one entry per CDR3 protein. The data hold 150,000 or so distinct CDR3 sequences, with under 14% observed a single time. The specimen sequenced was PBMCs or a T cell subset sorted from them (not recorded which). Receptor source: a man younger than 35 who had mild COVID-19 (a few samples of this study predate the infection). Cell type and time point are not known.

V and J are TRBV5-6 and TRBJ2-7; 7 bases match TRBD1. V was clipped by 0 bases and J by 3 bases; unmatched bases: 3. The CDR3 runs 14 residues. Germline V gene data show CDR1 as SGHDT and CDR2 as YYEEEE. Here the CDR3 DNA reads TGTGCCAGCAGCTTGGTGGGACAGAACTACGAGCAGTACTTC. It encodes CASSLVGQNYEQYF.

This clonotype came up a few times. V usage is TRBV12-3 or TRBV12-4 and J usage is TRBJ2-7; D tentatively fits TRBD1 or TRBD2 (5 bases each). Trimming stripped 8 bases from V and 6 bases from J, with 20 bases between. The length of the CDR3 is 14 residues. CDR3 sequence reads: CASLRGGSPLEQYF. CDR3 coding DNA: TGTGCCAGCCTTCGTGGGGGTTCGCCCCTCGAGCAGTACTTC.

This clonotype was counted between two and nine times. The rearrangement joins TRBV6-5 to TRBJ2-3, with 9 bases aligning to TRBD2. V trimming: 0 bases; J trimming: 2 bases; junction bases outside the gene matches: 9. This CDR3 comprises 18 residues. Germline loops: CDR1 MNHEY, CDR2 SVGAGI. CDR3 in amino acids: CASSYSAGSGGSTDTQYF. The DNA of the CDR3 is TGTGCCAGCAGTTACTCGGCTGGAAGCGGGGGGTCCACAGATACGCAGTATTTT.

This clonotype was seen only a few times. This chain joins TRBV12-3 or TRBV12-4 and TRBJ2-5; 8 nucleotides align to TRBD2. V lost 6 bases and J lost 5; bases outside the gene matches: 8. The CDR3 consists of 14 residues. The CDR3 DNA follows: TGTGCCAGCAGGTCCCGGGAGGGAGGGGAGACCCAGTACTTC. The encoded protein is CASRSREGGETQYF.

There are a few counts of this clonotype. The J gene is TRBJ2-3, the V gene TRBV5-1; 10 bases line up with TRBD1. Unmatched junction bases numbered 15, after V lost 0 bases and J lost 2 bases. The V gene's germline CDR1 is SGHRS and CDR2 YFSETQ. The CDR3 length is 20 residues. The CDR3 spells CASSLGPGQGIPTYTDTQYF. DNA of the CDR3: TGCGCCAGCAGCTTGGGCCCGGGACAGGGGATCCCCACCTACACAGATACGCAGTATTTT.

This clonotype was recorded a few times. The chain employs TRBV4-3 and TRBJ2-7; D is tentatively TRBD1 or TRBD2 (5 bases each). V was shortened by 1 base and J by 3 bases, with 13 bases between the two germline ends. Germline CDR1 LGHNA, CDR2 YSLEER. The CDR3 covers 15 residues. CDR3 region: CASSQGPGRHYEQYF. Here the CDR3 DNA reads TGCGCCAGCAGCCAAGGACCGGGACGGCACTACGAGCAGTACTTC.

There are a few counts of this clonotype. The rearrangement joins TRBV29-1 to TRBJ1-2, with D possibly TRBD1 on 5 matching bases. In germline, CDR1 is SQVTM, CDR2 ANQGSEA. Trimming stripped 4 bases from V and 4 bases from J, with 19 bases between. The CDR3 runs to 15 residues. CDR3: CSVVVRVGEGYGYTF. The CDR3 bases are TGCAGCGTTGTGGTCAGGGTGGGAGAGGGCTATGGCTACACCTTC.

J is TRBJ2-5 and V is TRBV7-9, with a weak D call TRBD2 (6 bases). This CDR3 is 13 amino acids long. V shed 5 bases and J shed 4 bases, with 11 bases lying between them. CDR1 is SEHNR, CDR2 FQNEAQ, per germline (reference sequence). The CDR3 DNA reads TGTGCCAGCAGCCCCTCGGGGGTAGAGACCCAGTACTTC. Amino acids: CASSPSGVETQYF. Supplemented by reference TRBV7-9 and TRBJ2-5, the full variable domain reads DTGVSQNPRHKITKRGQNVTFRCDPISEHNRLYWYRQTLGQGPEFLTYFQNEAQLEKSRLLSDRFSAERPKGSFSTLEIQRTEQGDSAMYLCASSPSGVETQYFGPGTRLLVL.

A few counts support this clonotype. This chain links TRBV6-5 with TRBJ1-1, with D hard to call. CDR3 size: 13 residues. Trimming took off 6 bases at V and 2 bases at J, with 10 bases between the two ends. CDR1 is MNHEY and CDR2 is SVGAGI in the germline V gene. The CDR3 here is CASRVRANTEAFF. The DNA for the CDR3 is TGTGCCAGCAGGGTGCGGGCTAACACTGAAGCTTTCTTT.

This clonotype has a handful of counts. The CDR3 DNA sequence: TGCAGTGCTAGAGACGTAGCAGGGGCGGGCTATGGCTACACCTTC. It is translated as CSARDVAGAGYGYTF. V usage is TRBV20-1 and J usage is TRBJ1-2; the D gene is possibly TRBD1 (6 bases). Per the germline V gene, CDR1 is DFQATT and CDR2 is SNEGSKA (reference sequence). The CDR3 extends over 15 amino acids. V shed 0 bases and J shed 4 bases, with 15 bases lying between them.

J is TRBJ1-5 and V is TRBV15; D remains ambiguous. V lost 1 base, J lost 0 bases, and 7 bases lay in between. Per germline, CDR1 LNHNV and CDR2 YYDKDF (reference sequence). The CDR3 runs 15 residues. CDR3 in amino acids: CATSRVDASNQPQHF. The DNA for the CDR3 is TGTGCCACCAGCAGAGTAGACGCTAGCAATCAGCCCCAGCATTTT.

There are a few counts of this clonotype. The rearrangement uses TRBV11-1 and TRBJ2-1; maybe TRBD2 (7 bases). This CDR3 comprises 13 residues. CDR1 and CDR2 from the germline V gene are SGHAT and FQDESV (reference sequence). V was shortened by 6 bases and J by 6 bases, with 12 bases between the two germline ends. CDR3 residues: CASRGGGANEQFF. The CDR3 nucleotides read TGTGCCAGCAGGGGAGGGGGGGCCAATGAGCAGTTCTTC.

The chain is built from TRBV5-1 and TRBJ1-4, with unresolved D. The CDR3 covers 17 residues. The V gene's germline CDR1 is SGHRS and CDR2 YFSETQ. Trimming left V 4 bases short and J 3 bases short, with 19 bases between. CDR3 residues: CASSLGRISAANEKLFF. Written as DNA, the CDR3 is TGCGCCAGCAGCCTGGGCCGAATATCCGCGGCTAATGAAAAACTGTTTTTT.

The chain uses TRBV27 and TRBJ1-6, with D perhaps matching TRBD1 (5 bases). Germline loops: CDR1 MNHEY, CDR2 SMNVEV (reference sequence). V lost 1 base and J lost 6, with 13 bases in between. This CDR3 is built from 16 residues. As DNA, the CDR3 is TGTGCCAGCAGTTTATATAGTGCAGGGCCTAATTCACCCCTCCACTTT. This codes for CASSLYSAGPNSPLHF.

The chain carries TRBV29-1 and TRBJ2-5, with D perhaps TRBD2 (5 bases). Looked up from germline, CDR1 is SQVTM and CDR2 is ANQGSEA. The CDR3 totals 12 residues. The V gene lost 6 bases and the J gene lost 5 bases, with 13 bases spanning the gap. The CDR3 region is CSVGEGSETQYF. CDR3 DNA: TGCAGCGTGGGAGAGGGCTCGGAGACCCAGTACTTC.